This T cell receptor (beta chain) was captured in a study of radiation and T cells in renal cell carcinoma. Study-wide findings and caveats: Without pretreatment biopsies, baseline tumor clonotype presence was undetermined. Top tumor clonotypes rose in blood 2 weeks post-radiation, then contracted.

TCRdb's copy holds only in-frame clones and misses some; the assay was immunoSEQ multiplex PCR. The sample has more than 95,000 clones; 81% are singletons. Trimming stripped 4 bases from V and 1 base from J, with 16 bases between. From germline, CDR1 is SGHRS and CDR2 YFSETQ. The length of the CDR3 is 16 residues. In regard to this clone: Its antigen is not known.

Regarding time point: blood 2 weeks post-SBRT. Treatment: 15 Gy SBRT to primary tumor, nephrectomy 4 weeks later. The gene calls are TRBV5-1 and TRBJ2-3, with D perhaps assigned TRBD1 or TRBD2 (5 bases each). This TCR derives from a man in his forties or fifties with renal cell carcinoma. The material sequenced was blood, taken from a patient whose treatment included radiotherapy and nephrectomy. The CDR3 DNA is TGCGCCAGCAGCCAGTTTACGGGGACGGGCACAGATACGCAGTATTTT. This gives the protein CASSQFTGTGTDTQYF.